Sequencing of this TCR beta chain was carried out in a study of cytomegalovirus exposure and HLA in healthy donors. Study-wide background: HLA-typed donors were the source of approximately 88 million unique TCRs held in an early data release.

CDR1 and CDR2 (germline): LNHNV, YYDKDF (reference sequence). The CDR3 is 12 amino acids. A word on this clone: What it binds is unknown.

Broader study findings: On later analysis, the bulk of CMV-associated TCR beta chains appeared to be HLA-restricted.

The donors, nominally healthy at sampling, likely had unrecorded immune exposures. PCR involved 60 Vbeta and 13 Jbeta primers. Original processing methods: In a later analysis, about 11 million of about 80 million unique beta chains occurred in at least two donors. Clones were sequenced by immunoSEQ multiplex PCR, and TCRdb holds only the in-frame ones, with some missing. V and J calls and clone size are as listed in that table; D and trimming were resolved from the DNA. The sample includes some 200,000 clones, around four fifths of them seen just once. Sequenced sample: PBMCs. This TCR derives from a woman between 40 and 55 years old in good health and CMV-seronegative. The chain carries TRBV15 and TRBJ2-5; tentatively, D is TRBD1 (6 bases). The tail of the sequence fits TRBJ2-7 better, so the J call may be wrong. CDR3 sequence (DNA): TGTGCGACCTCAGGGGAATCCTACGAGCAGTACTTC. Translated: CATSGESYEQYF.